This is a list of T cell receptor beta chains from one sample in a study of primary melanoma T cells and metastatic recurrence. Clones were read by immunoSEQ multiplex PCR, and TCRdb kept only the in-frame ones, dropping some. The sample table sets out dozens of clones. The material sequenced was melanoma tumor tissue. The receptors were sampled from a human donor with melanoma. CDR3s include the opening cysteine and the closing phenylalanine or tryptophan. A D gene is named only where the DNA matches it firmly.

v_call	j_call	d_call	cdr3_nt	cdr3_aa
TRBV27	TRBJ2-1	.	TGTGCCAGCAGTTTACCAGGGTACGATGAGCAGTTCTTC	CASSLPGYDEQFF